Presented here are 27 T cell receptor beta chains from one specimen sequenced in a study of technical replicates of blood from a handful of donors. Assay used: immunoSEQ multiplex PCR; TCRdb lists only in-frame clones, some missing. The sample contains some 64,000 clones, 97% of which appear only once. The sequencing sample was made of T cells isolated from PBMCs. Receptors originate from a human donor in good health.

The gene calls are TRBV4-1 and TRBJ2-6, with D unresolved. Germline V gene data show CDR1 as MGHRA and CDR2 as YSYEKL. The CDR3 covers 17 residues. V lost 0 bases to trimming and J lost 3 bases, with 12 bases between them. This CDR3 is CASSQELYGFGANVLTF. CDR3 in DNA: TGCGCCAGCAGCCAAGAATTGTACGGGTTTGGGGCCAACGTCCTGACTTTC.

The chain combines TRBV5-1 with TRBJ2-1, with D uncertain. V lost 1 base, J lost 10 bases, and 24 bases lay in between. Germline V lookup: CDR1 SGHRS, CDR2 YFSETQ. This CDR3 region has 17 residues. The CDR3 here is CASSLYRPLMSEAEQFF. The CDR3 nucleotides are TGCGCCAGCAGCTTGTACCGCCCTCTGATGTCCGAAGCCGAGCAGTTCTTC.

This rearrangement joins TRBV2 to TRBJ1-2; 7 nucleotides match TRBD1. With 8 bases clipped from V and 7 bases from J, the junction kept 13 bases outside the gene matches. The CDR3 consists of 14 residues. Germline CDR1 SNHLY, CDR2 FYNNEI. CDR3 sequence reads: CASAGQRSRSGYTF. CDR3 coding DNA: TGTGCCAGCGCGGGACAGCGGTCTCGTTCTGGCTACACCTTC.

For the CDR3, the DNA is TGTGCCAGCAGCTCCGGGGGTACGAACACCGGGGAGCTGTTTTTT. This gives the protein CASSSGGTNTGELFF. The chain is built from TRBV28 and TRBJ2-2; D may be TRBD2 (6 bases). The germline CDR1 and CDR2 sequences are MDHEN and SYDVKM. Deletions cut 6 bases from V and 0 bases from J, with 11 bases between. The length of the CDR3 is 15 residues.

The chain carries TRBV5-4 and TRBJ1-2; 9 nucleotides agree with TRBD1. CDR3 size: 14 residues. The V segment lost 2 bases and the J segment 8 bases; nucleotides outside the gene matches: 7. CDR1 is SGHNT, CDR2 YYREEE, per germline (reference sequence). The CDR3 coding sequence is TGTGCCAGCAGCTTTGCCGGGACAGGGCGCGGCTACACCTTC. Its protein product is CASSFAGTGRGYTF. Full variable domain (outside the CDR3, taken from reference TRBV5-4 and TRBJ1-2): ETGVTQSPTHLIKTRGQQVTLRCSSQSGHNTVSWYQQALGQGPQFIFQYYREEENGRGNFPPRFSGLQFPNYSSELNVNALELDDSALYLCASSFAGTGRGYTFGSGTRLTVV.

The J gene is TRBJ2-2, the V gene TRBV2, with D perhaps TRBD1 (6 bases). The CDR3 totals 15 residues. V was pared by 4 bases and J by 1 base, with 10 bases between. Germline V gene data show CDR1 as SNHLY and CDR2 as FYNNEI. CDR3 sequence: CASSVGGLNTGELFF. CDR3 in DNA: TGTGCCAGCAGTGTAGGGGGTTTGAACACCGGGGAGCTGTTTTTT.

Only one count was recorded for this clone. Here the CDR3 reads CASSFTESPHQPQHF. The CDR3 DNA reads TGTGCCAGCAGTTTCACAGAATCCCCCCATCAGCCCCAGCATTTT. V is TRBV6-6 and J is TRBJ1-5; D is unresolved. Trimming took off 4 bases at V and 5 bases at J, with 15 bases between the two ends. Per germline, CDR1 MNHNY and CDR2 SVGAGI (reference sequence). This CDR3 contains 15 residues.

V gene TRBV2 combines with J gene TRBJ1-5, with 7 bases identical to TRBD1. The V gene's germline CDR1 is SNHLY and CDR2 FYNNEI. After removal of 6 bases from V and 11 bases from J, the junction contained 16 bases not matched to a gene. The CDR3 contains 15 residues. The CDR3 coding sequence is TGTGCCAGCAGAAAGGACAGGCTATGGTCAGGGGCCCAGCATTTT. It specifies CASRKDRLWSGAQHF.

The rearrangement joins TRBV6-5 to TRBJ1-2, with TRBD1 identical over 7 bases. The CDR3 extends over 13 amino acids. The V gene's germline CDR1 is MNHEY and CDR2 SVGAGI. The ends lost 8 bases at V and 2 bases at J; junction bases unmatched: 5. The CDR3 DNA reads as TGTGCCAGCGGGGACAGCGGCAACTATGGCTACACCTTC. Protein product: CASGDSGNYGYTF.

V and J are TRBV28 and TRBJ1-5, with TRBD1 as a possible D gene (5 bases). The CDR3 extends over 15 amino acids. Germline CDR1 is MDHEN and CDR2 is SYDVKM. V was clipped by 1 base and J by 6 bases, with 13 bases between them. The CDR3 region has the DNA TGTGCCAGCAGTTTATCTGGGGGAGGGAGTCAGCCCCAGCATTTT. This encodes CASSLSGGGSQPQHF.

The chain is built from TRBV6-4 and TRBJ1-2, with a weak D call TRBD1 (5 bases). The CDR3 runs 14 residues. V gave up 0 bases and J gave up 9 bases, with 14 bases separating them. Germline V gives CDR1 MRHNA, CDR2 SNTAGT. CDR3 DNA: TGTGCCAGCAGTGACTCACGCGGGACTTCACGCTACACCTTC. It translates to CASSDSRGTSRYTF.

The chain has TRBV4-1 and TRBJ1-5; perhaps TRBD1 as D (5 bases). Deletions cut 3 bases from V and 9 bases from J, with 15 bases between. The germline V gene has CDR1 MGHRA and CDR2 YSYEKL. This CDR3 region has 14 residues. The CDR3 nucleotides are TGCGCCAGCAGCCACCCGGGGGGGGAGGGGCCCCAGCATTTT. Protein: CASSHPGGEGPQHF.

The gene calls are TRBV4-1 and TRBJ2-1; D is possibly TRBD2 (6 bases). Trimming pared 0 bases from V and 7 bases from J, leaving 22 bases between. Germline V gene sequence: CDR1 MGHRA, CDR2 YSYEKL. CDR3 length: 18 amino acids. This CDR3 reads CASSQDGRAGLRGNEQFF. The CDR3 DNA reads as TGCGCCAGCAGCCAAGATGGTCGCGCGGGACTTAGGGGTAATGAGCAGTTCTTC.

This chain uses TRBV6-1 with TRBJ1-4; D gene unclear. Germline CDR1 MNHNS, CDR2 SASEGT. The germline V and J ends were trimmed by 2 bases and 8 bases, with 18 bases remaining between them. This CDR3 comprises 16 residues. The CDR3 sequence: CASSEYGGRLGEKLFF. The CDR3 DNA reads as TGTGCCAGCAGTGAATATGGAGGCAGGTTGGGGGAAAAACTGTTTTTT.

Here the CDR3 reads CASTGDGWNTEAFF. The DNA for the CDR3 is TGTGCCAGCACGGGGGACGGATGGAACACTGAAGCTTTCTTT. This chain uses TRBV2 with TRBJ1-1, with D maybe TRBD1 (5 bases). The germline gives CDR1 SNHLY, CDR2 FYNNEI. The V and J ends lost 7 bases and 1 base respectively, with 13 bases between them. The CDR3 has 14 amino acids. The whole variable domain, remainder taken from reference TRBV2 and TRBJ1-1, is EPEVTQTPSHQVTQMGQEVILRCVPISNHLYFYWYRQILGQKVEFLVSFYNNEISEKSEIFDDQFSVERPDGSNFTLKIRSTKLEDSAMYFCASTGDGWNTEAFFGQGTRLTVV.

This clone has only one observation. The DNA of the CDR3 is TGTGCCAGCAGCCAAGAAACAGGGGACTCTGGAAACACCATATATTTT. It codes for CASSQETGDSGNTIYF. The V gene is TRBV4-2, the J gene TRBJ1-3, with 7 bases fitting TRBD1. Germline trimming cut 0 bases from V and 0 bases from J; bases unmatched to any gene: 2. Germline assignment: CDR1 LGHNA and CDR2 YNFKEQ. CDR3 length: 16 amino acids.

The chain carries TRBV7-9 and TRBJ2-3, with 7 nucleotides matching TRBD1. Germline assignment: CDR1 SEHNR and CDR2 FQNEAQ (reference sequence). This CDR3 comprises 15 residues. V shed 3 bases, J shed 4 bases, and the junction held 7 bases outside the gene matches. CDR3 sequence (DNA): TGTGCCAGCAGCTTGGAACAGGGGCAGGCAGATACGCAGTATTTT. Translation: CASSLEQGQADTQYF.

The V and J genes are TRBV19 and TRBJ2-7; D uncertain. Germline V gene lookup returns CDR1 LNHDA and CDR2 SQIVND (reference sequence). CDR3 length: 14 amino acids. Trimming removed 1 base from V and 0 bases from J, with 7 bases in between. The CDR3 spells CASSIGESSYEQYF. The CDR3, as DNA: TGTGCCAGTAGTATAGGCGAGAGCTCCTACGAGCAGTACTTC.

The chain is built from TRBV10-1 and TRBJ2-1; 11 nucleotides agree with TRBD1. The CDR3 sequence is 15 residues long. Trimming at V came to 6 bases and at J to 7 bases, leaving 8 bases not matched to a gene. Germline V gives CDR1 WNHNN, CDR2 SYGVQD (reference sequence). CDR3 residues: CASSLGQGDKNEQFF. The CDR3, as DNA: TGCGCCAGCAGCCTGGGACAGGGGGATAAGAATGAGCAGTTCTTC.

The J gene is TRBJ2-1, the V gene TRBV5-1, with D possibly TRBD1 on 5 matching bases. CDR3 length: 14 residues. Per germline, CDR1 SGHRS and CDR2 YFSETQ. The germline V and J ends were trimmed by 0 bases and 4 bases, with 8 bases remaining between them. The CDR3 reads CASSLGQSYNEQFF. The CDR3 nucleotides are TGCGCCAGCAGCTTGGGACAGTCTTACAATGAGCAGTTCTTC. Based on the CDR3 plus reference TRBV5-1 and TRBJ2-1, the full variable domain is KAGVTQTPRYLIKTRGQQVTLSCSPISGHRSVSWYQQTPGQGLQFLFEYFSETQRNKGNFPGRFSGRQFSNSRSEMNVSTLELGDSALYLCASSLGQSYNEQFFGPGTRLTVL.

This clone was seen once. This chain connects TRBV6-6 to TRBJ1-1; 7 bases are shared with TRBD1. The CDR3 covers 16 residues. The germline gives CDR1 MNHNY, CDR2 SVGAGI (reference sequence). The junction had 13 bases not matched to a gene; V was cut back by 6 bases and J by 3 bases. For the CDR3, the DNA is TGTGCCAGCAGCCCAGGACAGGTGGTCTGGGACACTGAAGCTTTCTTT. It encodes CASSPGQVVWDTEAFF.

The genes are TRBV5-1 and TRBJ2-3; 9 bases line up with TRBD2. The CDR3 runs to 17 residues. V dropped 4 bases and J dropped 0; count of bases not matched to a gene: 9. Germline V gene data show CDR1 as SGHRS and CDR2 as YFSETQ. The CDR3 DNA is TGCGCCAGCAGCCCTCTAATAGCGGGGGTTAGCACAGATACGCAGTATTTT. It translates to CASSPLIAGVSTDTQYF.

The genes are TRBV7-9 and TRBJ2-7; 10 nucleotides agree with TRBD2. Germline loops: CDR1 SEHNR, CDR2 FQNEAQ (reference sequence). The junction had 11 bases not matched to a gene; V was cut back by 0 bases and J by 3 bases. This CDR3 is built from 18 residues. The CDR3 region is CASSLAGSGRRTVYEQYF. The CDR3 DNA reads TGTGCCAGCAGCTTAGCGGGTAGCGGGAGGCGGACTGTCTACGAGCAGTACTTC.

The chain is built from TRBV7-2 and TRBJ2-2; D uncertain. Trimming shortened V by 5 bases and J by 6 bases, and 10 bases separated the two germline ends. This CDR3 has 13 residues. Germline lookup yields CDR1 SGHTA and CDR2 FQGNSA. CDR3 amino acids: CASSPQWPGELFF. The CDR3 DNA is TGTGCCAGCAGCCCTCAGTGGCCCGGGGAGCTGTTTTTT.

V is TRBV30 and J is TRBJ2-1, with D hard to call. This CDR3 has 14 residues. V lost 4 bases, J lost 0 bases, and 10 bases lay in between. From germline, CDR1 is GTSNPN and CDR2 SVGIG (reference sequence). The CDR3 nucleotides read TGTGCCTGGAAGAAACAGAGCTCCTACAATGAGCAGTTCTTC. Encoded protein: CAWKKQSSYNEQFF. Full variable domain (rest looked up from reference TRBV30 and TRBJ2-1): SQTIHQWPATLVQPVGSPLSLECTVEGTSNPNLYWYRQAAGRGLQLLFYSVGIGQISSEVPQNLSASRPQDRQFILSSKKLLLSDSGFYLCAWKKQSSYNEQFFGPGTRLTVL.

This sequence joins TRBV2 and TRBJ2-1; a possible D gene is TRBD2 (6 bases). The germline V and J ends were trimmed by 7 bases and 2 bases, with 15 bases remaining between them. This CDR3 region has 15 residues. Germline V gives CDR1 SNHLY, CDR2 FYNNEI. The CDR3 loop reads CASNKGLGAYNEQFF. The CDR3, as DNA: TGTGCCAGCAACAAGGGACTTGGGGCCTACAATGAGCAGTTCTTC.

The genes are TRBV9 and TRBJ2-1, with D hard to call. CDR3 length: 16 amino acids. Between the trimmed V and J ends, which lost 0 bases and 1 base, there was a span of 11 bases. CDR1 and CDR2 from the germline V gene are SGDLS and YYNGEE. As DNA, the CDR3 is TGTGCCAGCAGCGTAGCTTGGGCTTTATCCTACAATGAGCAGTTCTTC. The encoded protein is CASSVAWALSYNEQFF.